These 17 T cell receptor beta chains originate from one sample sequenced in a study of regulatory T cells in long-lasting Graves disease. Sequencing libraries for TCR beta were prepared with iRepertoire HTBI primers and Arm-PCR of CDR3 regions. TCRdb itself ran the multiplex PCR reads through MiXCR, one entry per CDR3 protein. The table shows fewer than 600,000 distinct CDR3 sequences, with approximately 23% occurring only once. The time point is: persistent/refractory GD, antithyroid drugs over 5 years with positive TRAb. There was RNA extracted from PBMCs, and the TCR library was made from it. The specimen was peripheral blood mononuclear cells (PBMCs), collected when the disease was refractory, from a patient treated with antithyroid drugs. These receptors all stem from a female donor with Graves disease.

This clonotype has ten or more counts. The chain recombines TRBV6-1 with TRBJ2-7; D unclear. This CDR3 has 13 residues. The V gene lost 5 bases and the J gene lost 2 bases, with 10 bases spanning the gap. Germline CDR1 MNHNS, CDR2 SASEGT. CDR3 sequence: CASSPESPYEQYF. The CDR3 DNA is TGTGCCAGCAGTCCAGAATCGCCCTACGAGCAGTACTTC.

This clonotype has a count of ten or more. J is TRBJ1-5 and V is TRBV6-1, with TRBD1 identical over 10 bases. V trimming: 6 bases; J trimming: 0 bases; junction bases outside the gene matches: 8. The CDR3 totals 17 residues. Germline CDR1 MNHNS, CDR2 SASEGT. CDR3 sequence (DNA): TGTGCCAGCAGCCACCGGGACAGGGGTTATAGCAATCAGCCCCAGCATTTT. This codes for CASSHRDRGYSNQPQHF.

This clonotype came up many times. The CDR3 region has the DNA TGTGCTAGTGTTCAGACCGCTGAAGCTTTCTTT. It encodes CASVQTAEAFF. The chain recombines TRBV12-5 with TRBJ1-1; D call uncertain. Per the germline V gene, CDR1 is LGHNT and CDR2 is FRNRAP. V shed 7 bases and J shed 6 bases, with 9 bases lying between them. CDR3 length equals 11 residues.

In the case of this clonotype: A much more abundant neighbour one base away suggests this may be a read error. V is TRBV7-2 and J is TRBJ1-5, with D possibly being TRBD1 (6 bases). Germline-derived CDR1 and CDR2 are SGHTA and FQGNSA. This CDR3 contains 15 residues. The CDR3 coding sequence is TGTGTCAGCAGCTTAGTCGGGGACAACAATCAGCCCCAGCATTTT. Translating it yields CVSSLVGDNNQPQHF.

The chain has TRBV30 and TRBJ2-7; D call uncertain. The CDR3 is 12 amino acids. Trimming removed 3 bases at V and 0 bases at J, with 6 bases between. Germline CDR1 and CDR2: GTSNPN and SVGIG (reference sequence). The CDR3 region has the DNA TGTGCCTGGAGGGACGTCTCCTACGAGCAGTACTTC. It translates to CAWRDVSYEQYF.

The CDR3 DNA follows: TGTGCCAGCATAAAAGCGGGAGGGCCCCACGAGCAGTACTTC. This translates into CASIKAGGPHEQYF. The V and J genes are TRBV28 and TRBJ2-7; 10 positions agree with TRBD2. V was pared by 7 bases and J by 5 bases, with 8 bases of the junction left unmatched. Germline V gene data show CDR1 as MDHEN and CDR2 as SYDVKM. The CDR3 sequence is 14 residues long.

This clonotype was picked up one time. V usage is TRBV7-9 and J usage is TRBJ2-5, with TRBD1 matching 12 bases. After removal of 6 bases from V and 4 bases from J, the junction contained 3 bases not matched to a gene. This CDR3 region has 14 residues. Germline V gene lookup returns CDR1 SEHNR and CDR2 FQNEAQ (reference sequence). This CDR3 reads CASREGQGAETQYF. The CDR3 coding sequence is TGTGCCAGCAGGGAGGGACAGGGGGCAGAGACCCAGTACTTC.

This clonotype was recorded at least ten times. The chain uses TRBV2 and TRBJ2-5; the D call may be TRBD1 or TRBD2 (7 bases each). The ends were cut back, 6 bases at V and 12 bases at J, with 17 bases in the middle. This CDR3 region has 12 residues. Germline V gene sequence: CDR1 SNHLY, CDR2 FYNNEI. Here the CDR3 reads CASSETSDREYF. The CDR3 region has the DNA TGTGCCAGCAGCGAAACTAGCGACAGGGAGTACTTC.

This chain uses TRBV6-1 with TRBJ1-2; D unresolved. The length of the CDR3 is 13 residues. Per germline, CDR1 MNHNS and CDR2 SASEGT. Trimming left V 5 bases short and J 3 bases short, with 10 bases between. DNA of the CDR3: TGTGCCAGCAGTACTGGATTGCACTATGGCTACACCTTC. Protein sequence: CASSTGLHYGYTF.

This clonotype was counted a few times. V and J are TRBV6-1 and TRBJ1-5; D is possibly TRBD1 (5 bases). The CDR3 contains 15 residues. Looked up from germline, CDR1 is MNHNS and CDR2 is SASEGT. V dropped 3 bases and J dropped 6 bases, with 15 bases sitting between them. The CDR3 here is CASSDSRAAAQPQHF. The CDR3, as DNA: TGTGCCAGCAGTGACAGCAGGGCCGCGGCTCAGCCCCAGCATTTT.

This clonotype was found many times. This chain links TRBV7-9 with TRBJ2-5; a weak D match, TRBD2 (6 bases). The length of the CDR3 is 15 residues. The V and J ends lost 5 bases and 7 bases respectively, with 20 bases between them. Looked up from germline, CDR1 is SEHNR and CDR2 is FQNEAQ (reference sequence). This CDR3 reads CASSVAGTAVGTQYF. DNA of the CDR3: TGTGCCAGCAGCGTGGCGGGGACTGCCGTGGGGACCCAGTACTTC.

This chain uses TRBV3-1 with TRBJ2-2; no firm D call. V was clipped by 1 base and J by 2 bases, with 11 bases between them. The CDR3 is 16 amino acids. CDR1 and CDR2 (germline): LGHDT, YNNKEL (reference sequence). The CDR3 spells CASSQVGQYNTGELFF. CDR3 nucleotides: TGTGCCAGCAGCCAAGTTGGGCAGTACAACACCGGGGAGCTGTTTTTT.

The chain is built from TRBV18 and TRBJ2-2; no reliable D call. Trimming took off 2 bases at V and 0 bases at J, with 10 bases between the two ends. The CDR3 is 16 amino acids. Germline CDR1 is KGHSH and CDR2 is LQKENI. CDR3 bases: TGTGCCAGCTCACCAAGCAGGCGTGCGAACACCGGGGAGCTGTTTTTT. Its protein product is CASSPSRRANTGELFF.

DNA for the CDR3: TGTGCCACCGCAACAGGGGCCGGGGACGGGGAGCTGTTTTTT. This translates into CATATGAGDGELFF. This chain links TRBV10-3 with TRBJ2-2; 7 positions agree with TRBD1. The CDR3 contains 14 residues. The junction had 12 bases not matched to a gene; V was cut back by 10 bases and J by 7 bases. Germline-derived CDR1 and CDR2 are ENHRY and SYGVKD.

This clonotype was detected only once. The chain carries TRBV6-1 and TRBJ2-5; 13 bases align to TRBD2. The CDR3 is 14 residues long. Losses at the gene ends were 6 bases for V and 4 bases for J; bases not matched to a gene: 2. In germline, CDR1 is MNHNS, CDR2 SASEGT. In DNA, the CDR3 is TGTGCCAGCAGGAGGACTAGCGGGAGAGAGACCCAGTACTTC. Protein: CASRRTSGRETQYF.

Remarks on this clonotype: The final CDR3 position lacks the conserved phenylalanine or tryptophan, pointing to a likely read error. This chain connects TRBV7-9 to TRBJ1-6, with D hard to call. CDR1 is SEHNR and CDR2 is FQNEAQ in the germline V gene (reference sequence). Deletions cut 5 bases from V and 8 bases from J, with 7 bases between. The CDR3 loop spans 12 amino acids. CDR3 DNA sequence: TGTGCCAGCAGCCCGACGGATTCACCCCTCCACCTT. Amino acid sequence: CASSPTDSPLHL.

This clonotype has at least ten counts. V is TRBV28 and J is TRBJ2-5; TRBD2 aligns across 8 bases. CDR1 is MDHEN, CDR2 SYDVKM, per germline. V lost 3 bases, J lost 4 bases, and 10 bases stayed unmatched. There are 16 residues in the CDR3. CDR3 loop: CASSFPLAGGLETQYF. CDR3 bases: TGTGCCAGCAGTTTTCCACTGGCGGGGGGCCTAGAGACCCAGTACTTC. The full variable domain, its missing parts supplied by reference TRBV28 and TRBJ2-5, is DVKVTQSSRYLVKRTGEKVFLECVQDMDHENMFWYRQDPGLGLRLIYFSYDVKMKEKGDIPEGYSVSREKKERFSLILESASTNQTSMYLCASSFPLAGGLETQYFGPGTRLLVL.